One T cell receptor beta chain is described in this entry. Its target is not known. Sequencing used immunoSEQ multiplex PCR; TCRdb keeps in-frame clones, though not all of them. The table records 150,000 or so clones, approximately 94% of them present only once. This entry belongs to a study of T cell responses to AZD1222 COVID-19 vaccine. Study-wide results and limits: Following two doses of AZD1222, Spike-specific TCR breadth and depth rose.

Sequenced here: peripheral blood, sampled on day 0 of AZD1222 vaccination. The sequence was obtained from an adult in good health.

The CDR3 DNA sequence: TGTGCCAGCAGTGTCAGGGCCCCAGATACGCAGTATTTT. It yields the protein CASSVRAPDTQYF. The chain employs TRBV2 and TRBJ2-3; perhaps TRBD1 as D (5 bases). Germline V lookup: CDR1 SNHLY, CDR2 FYNNEI. V dropped 4 bases and J dropped 4 bases, with 9 bases sitting between them. The CDR3 sequence is 13 residues long.